This T cell receptor beta chain was obtained from a study of post-analysis software for immune sequencing data. The CDR3 runs 15 residues. The ends were cut back, 2 bases at V and 0 bases at J, with 11 bases in the middle. Germline CDR1 is SGHRS and CDR2 is YFSETQ. TCR beta cDNA libraries included unique molecular identifiers. When about 1 to 11 million T cells were used, they gave approximately 450,000 cDNA molecules. A single record per CDR3 protein comes from TCRdb applying MiXCR to the PCR reads. The profile shows over 150,000 distinct CDR3 sequences, approximately 35% of them singletons. Note on this clonotype: What it recognizes is unknown.

General study findings and limits: There were a handful of TRBV segments more frequent in patients than controls, and TRBV5-6, TRBV5-1 and TRBV20-1 were among them. Significantly lower normalized Chao1 diversity was seen in multiple sclerosis patients than in controls.

Sample: blood, taken after autologous hematopoietic stem cell transplantation. The sequence derives from a girl under 18 with multiple sclerosis. The chain carries TRBV5-1 and TRBJ1-2, with D hard to call. The chain's CDR3 is CASSLSGLANYGYTF. The CDR3 bases are TGCGCCAGCAGCTTATCCGGCCTAGCTAACTATGGCTACACCTTC.